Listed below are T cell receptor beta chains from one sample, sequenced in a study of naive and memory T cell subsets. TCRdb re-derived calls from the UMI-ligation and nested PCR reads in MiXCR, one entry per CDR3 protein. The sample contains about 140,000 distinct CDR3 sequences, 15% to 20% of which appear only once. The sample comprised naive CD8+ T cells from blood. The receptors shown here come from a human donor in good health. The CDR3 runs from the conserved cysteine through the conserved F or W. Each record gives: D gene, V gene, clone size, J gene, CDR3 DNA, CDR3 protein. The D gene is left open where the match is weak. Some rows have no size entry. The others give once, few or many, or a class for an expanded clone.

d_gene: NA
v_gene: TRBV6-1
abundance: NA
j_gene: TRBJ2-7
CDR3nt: TGTGCCAGCAGTGAAATAGCGGCAGGAGCCTACGAGCAGTACTTC
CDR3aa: CASSEIAAGAYEQYF

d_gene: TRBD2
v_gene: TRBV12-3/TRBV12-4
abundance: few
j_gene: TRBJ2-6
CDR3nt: TGTGCCAGCAGTTTTATCCTGGCGGGAGGGAACCCCAGCTCTGGGGCCAACGTCCTGACTTTC
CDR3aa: CASSFILAGGNPSSGANVLTF

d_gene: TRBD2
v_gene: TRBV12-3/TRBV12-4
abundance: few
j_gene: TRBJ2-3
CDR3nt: TGTGCCAGCAGTCGGCCTGGCTTTGGGCGGGAGGAGGATACGCAGTATTTT
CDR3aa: CASSRPGFGREEDTQYF

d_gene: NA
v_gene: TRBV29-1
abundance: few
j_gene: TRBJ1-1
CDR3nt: TGCAGCGTCCTCAGCGCTGAAGCTTTCTTT
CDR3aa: CSVLSAEAFF

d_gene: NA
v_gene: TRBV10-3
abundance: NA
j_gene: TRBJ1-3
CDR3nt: TGTGCCATCAGAGGGACGGACGACTCTGGAAACACCATATATTTT
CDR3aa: CAIRGTDDSGNTIYF

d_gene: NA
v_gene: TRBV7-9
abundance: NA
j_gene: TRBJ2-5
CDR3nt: TGTGCCAGCAGCTTACCCTACCCGGGAAACAACCAAGAGACCCAGTACTTC
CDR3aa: CASSLPYPGNNQETQYF

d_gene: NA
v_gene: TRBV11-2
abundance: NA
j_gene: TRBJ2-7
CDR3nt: TGTGCCAGCAGCCCCGGATGGGGGGCCTACGAGCAGTACTTC
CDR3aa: CASSPGWGAYEQYF

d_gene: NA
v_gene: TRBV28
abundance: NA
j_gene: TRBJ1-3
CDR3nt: TGTGCCAGCAGTTTAACGAGCATTCTCTCTGGAAACACCATATATTTT
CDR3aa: CASSLTSILSGNTIYF

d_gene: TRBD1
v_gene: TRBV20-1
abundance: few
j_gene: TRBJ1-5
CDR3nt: TGCAGTGCTAGTATACAGGGGGAGTACACTCAGCCCCAGCATTTT
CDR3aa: CSASIQGEYTQPQHF

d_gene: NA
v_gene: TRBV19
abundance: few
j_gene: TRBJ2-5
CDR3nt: TGTGCCAGTAGTATTCTCGGGATACAAGAGACCCAGTACTTC
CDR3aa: CASSILGIQETQYF

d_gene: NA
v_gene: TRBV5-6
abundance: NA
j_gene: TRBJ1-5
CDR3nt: TGTGCCAGCGCCAGAGGGACGGAGCCCCAGCATTTT
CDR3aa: CASARGTEPQHF

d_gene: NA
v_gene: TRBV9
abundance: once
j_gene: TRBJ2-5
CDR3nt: TGTGCCAGCAGTGACAGGATACAAGAGACCCAGTACTTC
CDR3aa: CASSDRIQETQYF

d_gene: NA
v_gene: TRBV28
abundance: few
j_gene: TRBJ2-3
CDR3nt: TGTGCCAGCAGTTGGGGGACAGAGGGGGGTAAACTCCCAGATACGCAGTATTTT
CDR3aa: CASSWGTEGGKLPDTQYF

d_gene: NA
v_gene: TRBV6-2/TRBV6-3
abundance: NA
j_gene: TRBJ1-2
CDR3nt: TGTGCCAGCAGTTACGCGTCAGCCTATGGCTACACCTTC
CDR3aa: CASSYASAYGYTF

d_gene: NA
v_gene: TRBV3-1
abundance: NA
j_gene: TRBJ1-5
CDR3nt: TGTGCCAGCAGCCAAGATGGAACTCGCGGGCAGCCCCAGCATTTT
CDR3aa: CASSQDGTRGQPQHF

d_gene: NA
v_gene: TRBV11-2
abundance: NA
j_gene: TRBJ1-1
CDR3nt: TGTGCCAGCAGCTTAGATTTAGACCTTGAAGCTTTCTTT
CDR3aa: CASSLDLDLEAFF

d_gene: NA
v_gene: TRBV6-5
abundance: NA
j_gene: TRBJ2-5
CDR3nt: TGTGCCAGCAGTTACAGGGGGGCGCAAGAGACCCAGTACTTC
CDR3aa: CASSYRGAQETQYF

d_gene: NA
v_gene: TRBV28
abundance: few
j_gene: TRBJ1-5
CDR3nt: TGTGCCAGCAGTTGGGCCCTACGGGACAACAATCAGCCCCAGCATTTT
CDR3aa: CASSWALRDNNQPQHF

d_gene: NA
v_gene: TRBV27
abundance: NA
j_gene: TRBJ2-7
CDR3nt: TGTGCCAGCAGTTTAAACGACAGTCCCTACGAGCAGTACTTC
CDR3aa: CASSLNDSPYEQYF

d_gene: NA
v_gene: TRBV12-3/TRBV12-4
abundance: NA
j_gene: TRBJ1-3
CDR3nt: TGTGCCAGCAGTTTCCGGACAGAACTCCTACCACACTCTGGAAACACCATATATTTT
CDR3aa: CASSFRTELLPHSGNTIYF

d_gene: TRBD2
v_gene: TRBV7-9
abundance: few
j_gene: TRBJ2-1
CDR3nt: TGTGCCAGCAGCTTAGGGACTAGCGGGCTATACAATGAGCAGTTCTTC
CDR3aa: CASSLGTSGLYNEQFF

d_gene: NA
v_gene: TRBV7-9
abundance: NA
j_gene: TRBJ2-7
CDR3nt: TGTGCCAGCAGCTTTGGACCCGGCTCCTACGAGCAGTACTTC
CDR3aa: CASSFGPGSYEQYF

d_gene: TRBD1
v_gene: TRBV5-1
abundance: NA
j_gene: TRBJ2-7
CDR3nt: TGCGCCAGCAGCTTGGTGGCAGGGGGCTGGTACGAGCAGTACTTC
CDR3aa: CASSLVAGGWYEQYF

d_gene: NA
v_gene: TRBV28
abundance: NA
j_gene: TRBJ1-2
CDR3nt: TGTGCCAGCACCTTAAGCTGGGGGAAGAACTATGGCTACACCTTC
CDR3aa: CASTLSWGKNYGYTF

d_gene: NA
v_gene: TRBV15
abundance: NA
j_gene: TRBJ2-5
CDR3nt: TGTGCCACCAGCAGACCGACAGAGAGACAAGAGACCCAGTACTTC
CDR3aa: CATSRPTERQETQYF

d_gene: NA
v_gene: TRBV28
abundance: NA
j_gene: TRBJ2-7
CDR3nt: TGTGCCAGCAGTCTGGTAGGCGGGCCCTTCTCCTACGAGCAGTACTTC
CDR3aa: CASSLVGGPFSYEQYF

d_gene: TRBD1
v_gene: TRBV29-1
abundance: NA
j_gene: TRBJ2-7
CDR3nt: TGCAGCGTTGAAGACGACAGGGCCTACGAGCAGTACTTC
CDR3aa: CSVEDDRAYEQYF

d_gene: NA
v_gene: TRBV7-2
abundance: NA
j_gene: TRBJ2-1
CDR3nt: TGTGCCAGCAGCTTAGAAACGGACAGCCATGAGCAGTTCTTC
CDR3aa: CASSLETDSHEQFF